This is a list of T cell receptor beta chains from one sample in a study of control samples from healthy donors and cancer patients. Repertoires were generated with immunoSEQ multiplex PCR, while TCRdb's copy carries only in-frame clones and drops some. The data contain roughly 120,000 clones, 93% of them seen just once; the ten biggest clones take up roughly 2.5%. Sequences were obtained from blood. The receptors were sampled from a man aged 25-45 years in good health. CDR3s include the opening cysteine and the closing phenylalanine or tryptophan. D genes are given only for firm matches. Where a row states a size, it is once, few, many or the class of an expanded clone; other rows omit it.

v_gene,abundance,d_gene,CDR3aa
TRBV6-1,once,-,CASSEMDYEAGANYGYTF
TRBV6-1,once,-,CASSEALWTDTQYF
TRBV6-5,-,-,CASSYSWKTDTQYF
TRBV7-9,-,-,CASSLRGNQPQHF
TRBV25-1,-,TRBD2,CASSHARASGGSDEQFF
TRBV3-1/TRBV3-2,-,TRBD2,CASSLRGGKDTQYF
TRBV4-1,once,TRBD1,CASSKEGNRGENEQYF
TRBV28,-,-,CASNPQARVYGYTF
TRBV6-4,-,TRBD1,CASSLGQSQTGELFF
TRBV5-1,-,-,CASSLVVGATWAQYF
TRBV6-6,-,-,CASTKGTVSYEQYF
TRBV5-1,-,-,CASSLAGDYGYTF
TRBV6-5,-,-,CASSYGRGSREQYF
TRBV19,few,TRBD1,CASSIQGAGTEAFF
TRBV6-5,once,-,CASSYGQGHGYTF
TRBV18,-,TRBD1,CASSARDRGLTGNTIYF
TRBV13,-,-,CASSFSTDTQYF
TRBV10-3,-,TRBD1,CAISGQGQGPGYTF
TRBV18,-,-,CASTSAGYGYTF
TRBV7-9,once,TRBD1,CASSRGTGLIGSNQPQHF
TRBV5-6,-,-,CASSPDPNSRGYTF
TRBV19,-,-,CASSMVLYNEQFF
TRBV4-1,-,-,CASSQEVQRSHYGYTF
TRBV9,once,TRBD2,CASSVGTSGGWETQYF
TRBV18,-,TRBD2,CASSPGGGAWNEQFF
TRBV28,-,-,CASSLSGVGPQHF
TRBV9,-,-,CASSVEGGARETQYF
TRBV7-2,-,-,CASSSPLAGELFF
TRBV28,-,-,CASSLNTQYF
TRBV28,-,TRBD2,CASLLAGVNTGELFF
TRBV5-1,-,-,CASSLEVNTEAFF
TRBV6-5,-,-,CASSYQRLQRETQYF
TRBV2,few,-,CASRPTGSGEQYF
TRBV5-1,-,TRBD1,CASSAEGAGTSGYTF
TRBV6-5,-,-,CASSFLGNTIYF
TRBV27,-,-,CASSTVEGTEAFF
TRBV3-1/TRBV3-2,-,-,CASRSTDTQYF
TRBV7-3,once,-,CASSFVGDTQYF
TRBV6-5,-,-,CASGAPSTDTQYF
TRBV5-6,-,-,CASSISLTGELFF
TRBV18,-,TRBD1,CASSPFDRGPYGYTF
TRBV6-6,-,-,CASSLPGTSEDQPQHF
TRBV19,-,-,CASSRGRTEAFF
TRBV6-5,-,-,CASSSLLQGEIYEQYF
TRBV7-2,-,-,CASSSRDRGQETQYF
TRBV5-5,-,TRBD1,CASGTGAGNTIYF
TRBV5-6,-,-,CASGLQGNTEAFF
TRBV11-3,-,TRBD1,CASSPGTGPYEQYF
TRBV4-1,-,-,CASSQDGQFNQPQHF
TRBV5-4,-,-,CASSLEGDTDTQYF
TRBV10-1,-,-,CASSPTVLNTEAFF
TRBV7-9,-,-,CASSPVSTEAFF
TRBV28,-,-,CASSLWPFRTGGDIQYF
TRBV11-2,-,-,CASSPEGFFNSPLHF
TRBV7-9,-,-,CASSPKRGAVGTEAFF
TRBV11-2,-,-,CASSGGAGANVLTF
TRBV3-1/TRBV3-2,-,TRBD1,CASSPQGGVGEKLFF
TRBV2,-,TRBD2,CASSESSGVSKNIQYF
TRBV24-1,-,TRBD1,CATSGVGQSISGANVLTF
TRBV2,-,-,CASSEGVRGEKLFF